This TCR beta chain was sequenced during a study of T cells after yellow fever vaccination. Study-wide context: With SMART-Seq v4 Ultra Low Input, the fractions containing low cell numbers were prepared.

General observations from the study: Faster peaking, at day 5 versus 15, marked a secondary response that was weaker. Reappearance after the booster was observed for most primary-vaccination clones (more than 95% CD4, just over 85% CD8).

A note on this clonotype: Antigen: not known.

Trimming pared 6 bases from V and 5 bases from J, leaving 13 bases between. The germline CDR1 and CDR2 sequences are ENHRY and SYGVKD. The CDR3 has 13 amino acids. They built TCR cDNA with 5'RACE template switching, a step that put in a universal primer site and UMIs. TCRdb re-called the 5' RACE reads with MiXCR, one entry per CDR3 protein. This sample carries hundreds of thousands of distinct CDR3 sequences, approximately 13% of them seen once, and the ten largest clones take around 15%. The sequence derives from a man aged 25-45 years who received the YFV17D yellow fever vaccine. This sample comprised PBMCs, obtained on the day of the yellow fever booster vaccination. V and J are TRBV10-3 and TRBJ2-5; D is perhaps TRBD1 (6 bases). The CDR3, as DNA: TGTGCCATCAGCAAACAGGGCGCTGAGACCCAGTACTTC. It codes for CAISKQGAETQYF.